The T cell receptor (beta chain) described here comes from a study of blood T cell repertoires in COVID-19. CDR3 size: 14 residues. V dropped 11 bases and J dropped 9; count of bases not matched to a gene: 13. Germline-derived CDR1 and CDR2 are MNHEY and SVGAGI. Study processing details: Estimated nucleated cell counts came from reference gene primer amplification. Sequencing used immunoSEQ multiplex PCR; TCRdb keeps in-frame clones, though not all of them. V, J and clone size are those of that table, while D and trimming were read from the DNA. The table shows some 100,000 clones, with 84% occurring only once.

Material for sequencing was peripheral blood. The TCR originated in an elderly woman with active or convalescent COVID-19. The chain links TRBV6-5 to TRBJ2-7; 13 bases are shared with TRBD2. In DNA, the CDR3 is TGTGCCTGTTGGGGGACTAGCGGGATCGGGGTGCAGTACTTC. Its protein is CACWGTSGIGVQYF.